This T cell receptor beta chain derives from a study of Tregs in tolerant kidney transplant recipients. Whole-study results and caveats: Expanding Tregs on activated donor B cells appeared to best identify donor-specific TCRbeta clones. For some patients, primers changed over time, blocking nucleotide-level comparison.

The nonmyeloablative bone marrow transplants came from related graft donors, with transient mixed chimerism. A word on this clone: Its antigen is still unknown.

The repertoire was sequenced with immunoSEQ multiplex PCR; TCRdb's copy has only in-frame clones and lacks some. The sample gives tens of thousands of clones, roughly 90% of which show up once; roughly 1.6% is in the top ten. Trimming removed 1 base from V and 2 bases from J; junction bases left unmatched: 3. The CDR3 spans 14 residues. Germline V CDR1 and CDR2: SQVTM, ANQGSEA. The rearrangement joins TRBV29-1 to TRBJ2-5; TRBD1 aligns across 8 bases. The sequenced sample was CD4+ T cells from blood (PBMCs), obtained 24 months after the transplant. The sequence was collected from a human patient who received a combined kidney and bone marrow transplant. Some T cells may be transferred from the graft donor. The CDR3 protein is CSVEGTGFQETQYF. CDR3 nucleotide sequence: TGCAGCGTTGAAGGGACAGGGTTTCAAGAGACCCAGTACTTC.